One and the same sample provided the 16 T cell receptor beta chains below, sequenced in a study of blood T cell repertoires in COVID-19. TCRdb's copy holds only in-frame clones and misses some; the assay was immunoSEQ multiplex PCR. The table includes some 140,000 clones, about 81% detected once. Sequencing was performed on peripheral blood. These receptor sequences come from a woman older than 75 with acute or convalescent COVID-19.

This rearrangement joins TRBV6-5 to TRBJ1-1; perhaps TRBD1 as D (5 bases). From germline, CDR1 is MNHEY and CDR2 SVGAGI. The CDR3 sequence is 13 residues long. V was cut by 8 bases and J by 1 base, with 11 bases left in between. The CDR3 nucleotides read TGTGCCAGCCCCAGGGCCGAGAACACTGAAGCTTTCTTT. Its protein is CASPRAENTEAFF.

The CDR3 protein is CASGSSGQAVGNTIYF. DNA of the CDR3: TGTGCCAGCGGTAGCTCAGGTCAAGCGGTGGGAAACACCATATATTTT. The chain carries TRBV7-2 and TRBJ1-3; D unresolved. CDR1 and CDR2 from the germline V gene are SGHTA and FQGNSA. This CDR3 is built from 16 residues. Deletions cut 8 bases from V and 4 bases from J, with 21 bases between.

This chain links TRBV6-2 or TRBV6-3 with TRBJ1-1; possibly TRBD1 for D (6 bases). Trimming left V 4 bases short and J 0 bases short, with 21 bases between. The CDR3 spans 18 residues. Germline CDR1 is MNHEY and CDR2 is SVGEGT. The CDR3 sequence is CASSSPPHRVSMNTEAFF. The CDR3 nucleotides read TGTGCCAGCAGTTCACCACCCCACAGGGTCAGCATGAACACTGAAGCTTTCTTT.

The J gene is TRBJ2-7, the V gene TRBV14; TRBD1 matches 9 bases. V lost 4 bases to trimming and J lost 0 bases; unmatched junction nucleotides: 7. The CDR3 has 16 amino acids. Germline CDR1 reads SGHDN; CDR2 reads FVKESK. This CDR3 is CASSRISGQGSYEQYF. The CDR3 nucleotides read TGTGCCAGCAGCCGCATATCGGGACAGGGCTCCTACGAGCAGTACTTC.

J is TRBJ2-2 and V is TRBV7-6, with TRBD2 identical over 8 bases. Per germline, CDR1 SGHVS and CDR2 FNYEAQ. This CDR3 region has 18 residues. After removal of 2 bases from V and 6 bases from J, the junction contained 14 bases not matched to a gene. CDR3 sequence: CASSLIFVAGWGAGELFF. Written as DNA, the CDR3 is TGTGCCAGCAGCTTAATTTTCGTAGCGGGATGGGGCGCCGGGGAGCTGTTTTTT. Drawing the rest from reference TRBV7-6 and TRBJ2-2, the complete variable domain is GAGVSQSPRYKVTKRGQDVALRCDPISGHVSLYWYRQALGQGPEFLTYFNYEAQQDKSGLPNDRFSAERPEGSISTLTIQRTEQRDSAMYRCASSLIFVAGWGAGELFFGEGSRLTVL.

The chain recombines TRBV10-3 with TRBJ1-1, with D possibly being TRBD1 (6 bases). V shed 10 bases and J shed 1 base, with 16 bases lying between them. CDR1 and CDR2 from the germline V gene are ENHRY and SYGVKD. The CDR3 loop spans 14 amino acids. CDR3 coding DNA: TGTGCCACCCGACAGGAGGATCCGAACACTGAAGCTTTCTTT. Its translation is CATRQEDPNTEAFF.

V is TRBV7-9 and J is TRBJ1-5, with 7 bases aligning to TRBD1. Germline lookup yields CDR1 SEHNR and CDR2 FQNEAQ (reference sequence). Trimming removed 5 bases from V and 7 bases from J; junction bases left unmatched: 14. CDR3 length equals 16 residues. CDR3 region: CASSQMTGTVGQPQHF. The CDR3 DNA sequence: TGTGCCAGCAGCCAAATGACGGGGACAGTGGGCCAGCCCCAGCATTTT. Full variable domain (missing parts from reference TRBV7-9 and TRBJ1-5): DTGVSQNPRHKITKRGQNVTFRCDPISEHNRLYWYRQTLGQGPEFLTYFQNEAQLEKSRLLSDRFSAERPKGSFSTLEIQRTEQGDSAMYLCASSQMTGTVGQPQHFGDGTRLSIL.

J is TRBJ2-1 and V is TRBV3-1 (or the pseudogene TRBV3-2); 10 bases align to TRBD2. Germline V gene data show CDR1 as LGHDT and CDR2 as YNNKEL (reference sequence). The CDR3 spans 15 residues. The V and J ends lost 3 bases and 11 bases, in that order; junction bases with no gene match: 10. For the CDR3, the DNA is TGTGCCAGCAGCCAGGGTGGACTAGCGGAAGGCAAGCAGTTCTTC. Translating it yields CASSQGGLAEGKQFF.

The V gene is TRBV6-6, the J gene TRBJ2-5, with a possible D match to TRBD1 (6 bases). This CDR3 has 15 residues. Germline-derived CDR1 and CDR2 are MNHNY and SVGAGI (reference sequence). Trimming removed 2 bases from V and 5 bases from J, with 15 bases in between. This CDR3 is CASSYDRMGWETQYF. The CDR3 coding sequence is TGTGCCAGCAGTTACGACAGGATGGGGTGGGAGACCCAGTACTTC.

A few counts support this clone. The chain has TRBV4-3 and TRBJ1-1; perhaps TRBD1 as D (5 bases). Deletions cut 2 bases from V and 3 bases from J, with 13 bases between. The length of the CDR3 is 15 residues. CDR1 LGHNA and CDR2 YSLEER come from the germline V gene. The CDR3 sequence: CASSQQGSVDTEAFF. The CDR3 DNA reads TGCGCCAGCAGCCAACAGGGATCGGTGGACACTGAAGCTTTCTTT.

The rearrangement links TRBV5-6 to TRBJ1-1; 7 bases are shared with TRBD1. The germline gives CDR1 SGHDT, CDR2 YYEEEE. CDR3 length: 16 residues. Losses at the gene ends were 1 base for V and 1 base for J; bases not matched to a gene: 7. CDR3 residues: CASSLLGAGGNTEAFF. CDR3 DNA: TGTGCCAGCAGCTTGCTTGGCGCAGGGGGGAACACTGAAGCTTTCTTT. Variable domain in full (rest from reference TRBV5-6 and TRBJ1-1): DAGVTQSPTHLIKTRGQQVTLRCSPKSGHDTVSWYQQALGQGPQFIFQYYEEEERQRGNFPDRFSGHQFPNYSSELNVNALLLGDSALYLCASSLLGAGGNTEAFFGQGTRLTVV.

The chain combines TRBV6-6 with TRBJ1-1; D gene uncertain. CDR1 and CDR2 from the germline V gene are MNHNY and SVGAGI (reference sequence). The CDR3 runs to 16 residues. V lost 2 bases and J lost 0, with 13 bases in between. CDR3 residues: CASSYERPPMNTEAFF. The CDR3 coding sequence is TGTGCCAGCAGTTACGAGCGTCCGCCCATGAACACTGAAGCTTTCTTT.

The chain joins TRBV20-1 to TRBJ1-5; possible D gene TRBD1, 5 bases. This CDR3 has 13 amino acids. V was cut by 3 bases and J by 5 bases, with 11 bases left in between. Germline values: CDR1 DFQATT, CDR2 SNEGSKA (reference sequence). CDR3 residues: CSASPGGHQPQHF. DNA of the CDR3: TGCAGTGCTAGTCCCGGGGGTCATCAGCCCCAGCATTTT.

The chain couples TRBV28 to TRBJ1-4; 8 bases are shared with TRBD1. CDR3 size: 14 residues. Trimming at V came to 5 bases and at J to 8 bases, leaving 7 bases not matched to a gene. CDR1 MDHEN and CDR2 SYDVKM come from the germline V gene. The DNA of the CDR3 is TGTGCCAGCAGTCCCGGACAGGGTTGGGAAAAACTGTTTTTT. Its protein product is CASSPGQGWEKLFF.

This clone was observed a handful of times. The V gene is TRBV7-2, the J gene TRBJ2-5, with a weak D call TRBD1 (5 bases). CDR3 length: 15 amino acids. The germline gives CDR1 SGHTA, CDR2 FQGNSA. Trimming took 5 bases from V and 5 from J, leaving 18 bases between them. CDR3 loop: CASSAELGASETQYF. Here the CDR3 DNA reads TGTGCCAGCAGCGCCGAGCTAGGGGCGAGCGAGACCCAGTACTTC.

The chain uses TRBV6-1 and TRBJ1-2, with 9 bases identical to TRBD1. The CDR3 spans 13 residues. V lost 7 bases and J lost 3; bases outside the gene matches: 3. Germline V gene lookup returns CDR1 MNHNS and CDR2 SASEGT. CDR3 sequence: CASTRTGDYGYTF. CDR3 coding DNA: TGTGCCAGCACGAGGACAGGGGACTATGGCTACACCTTC.